A single sample is the source of the 22 T cell receptor beta chains below, sequenced in a study of breast tumors, draining lymph nodes, adjacent tissues (dated by TCRdb to the mid-2010s). The method behind the library was multiplex PCR. The instrument given in TCRdb is Illumina HiSeq 2000. TCRdb applied fastp at Q25 and MiXCR to the public reads, then kept only in-frame beta chains. Every entry covers one CDR3 protein and lists the most common genes and DNA from its rows. Across this sample there are just under 65,000 distinct CDR3 sequences, with roughly 59% seen only once. Together, the top ten hold approximately 19% of the sample. The specimen sequenced was breast tumor tissue. Every receptor here comes from a female donor with breast cancer. Some clones in this sample may be carry-over from other donors' samples.

In its sample, this clonotype was seen a few times. A much larger clone lies one base from this, so it may be a read error. This chain joins TRBV6-6 and TRBJ2-1; 12 bases are shared with TRBD2. The CDR3 covers 14 residues. V was clipped by 8 bases and J by 5 bases; unmatched bases: 4. Germline V gene lookup returns CDR1 MNHNY and CDR2 SVGAGI (reference sequence). CDR3 DNA: TGTGCCAGCCTTCCTAGCGGGGGGGACAATGAGCAGTTCTTC. Translated: CASLPSGGDNEQFF.

This clonotype was seen a few times. For the CDR3, the DNA is TGCAGTGCTGCCCCGGGTACCTCCTACGAGCAGTACTTC. This encodes CSAAPGTSYEQYF. V and J are TRBV20-1 and TRBJ2-7; D is ambiguous. Trimming left V 5 bases short and J 0 bases short, with 11 bases between. Germline CDR1 and CDR2: DFQATT and SNEGSKA (reference sequence). This CDR3 comprises 13 residues.

Worth noting for this clonotype: A read error may produce the germline difference seen at one junction end. J is TRBJ2-1 and V is TRBV10-1, with D hard to call. CDR3 size: 8 residues. Germline assignment: CDR1 WNHNN and CDR2 SYGVQD (reference sequence). The CDR3 DNA is TGCGCCAGCATTGAGCAGTCCTTC. It encodes CASIEQSF.

This rearrangement joins TRBV20-1 to TRBJ2-7; 8 nucleotides agree with TRBD1. The V and J ends lost 6 bases and 1 base, in that order; junction bases with no gene match: 11. Germline V gene data show CDR1 as DFQATT and CDR2 as SNEGSKA (reference sequence). The CDR3 contains 15 residues. The CDR3 nucleotides are TGCAGTGCCGAACCGACAGGGGACATATCCTACGAGCAGTACTTC. Its protein product is CSAEPTGDISYEQYF.

CDR3 in amino acids: CASSYTKRRGFETQYF. In nucleotides, the CDR3 is TGTGCCAGCAGCTACACTAAGCGGAGGGGATTCGAGACCCAGTACTTC. V and J are TRBV6-6 and TRBJ2-5, with D perhaps matching TRBD2 (6 bases). Germline V gene data show CDR1 as MNHNY and CDR2 as SVGAGI (reference sequence). The ends were cut back, 6 bases at V and 5 bases at J, with 22 bases in the middle. The CDR3 is 16 residues long.

V usage is TRBV9 and J usage is TRBJ2-2, with 16 positions matching TRBD2. The CDR3 has 18 residues. V trimming: 9 bases; J trimming: 0 bases; junction bases outside the gene matches: 8. Germline V CDR1 and CDR2: SGDLS, YYNGEE. CDR3 in DNA: TGTGCCATCGGGAAAGGGACTAGCGGGGGGGCGAACACCGGGGAGCTGTTTTTT. Amino acids: CAIGKGTSGGANTGELFF.

This clonotype was seen only once. The V and J genes are TRBV2 and TRBJ1-2, with D possibly TRBD1 on 5 matching bases. Germline-derived CDR1 and CDR2 are SNHLY and FYNNEI. CDR3 length equals 13 residues. The V and J ends lost 5 bases and 8 bases respectively, with 15 bases between them. DNA for the CDR3: TGTGCCAGCAGTTTAGACGGGGCTCGGGGCTACACCTTC. Its translation: CASSLDGARGYTF.

The rearrangement joins TRBV12-3 or TRBV12-4 to TRBJ2-3; D ambiguous. The CDR3 runs to 15 residues. With 2 bases removed from V and 0 bases from J, the gap between germline ends came to 9 bases. CDR3 region: CASSLSAGSTDTQYF. The CDR3 nucleotides are TGTGCCAGCAGTTTATCGGCCGGGAGCACAGATACGCAGTATTTT.

This clonotype has more than one count but fewer than ten. This may come from a read error, since a much larger clone is one base off. The chain links TRBV6-2 or TRBV6-3 to TRBJ2-1; 10 nucleotides line up with TRBD1. CDR1 and CDR2 (germline): MNHEY, SVGEGT. There are 15 residues in the CDR3. CDR3 in amino acids: CASSHSRTGGHEQFF. The CDR3 DNA reads TGTGCCAGCAGTCACTCACGGACAGGGGGGCATGAGCAGTTCTTC.

By share, this clonotype ranks as medium-sized. The CDR3 DNA reads TGTGCCAGCAGCTTAGTCGGGCGGGGGGACTATGGCTACACCTTC. Protein: CASSLVGRGDYGYTF. This chain joins TRBV7-2 and TRBJ1-2; possible D gene TRBD1, 5 bases. The V end lost 1 base, the J end lost 3 bases, and 12 bases lay between the germline ends. The length of the CDR3 is 15 residues. CDR1 SGHTA and CDR2 FQGNSA come from the germline V gene.

This clonotype was counted ten times or more. The CDR3 loop reads CASSLLRHPSTDTQYF. The CDR3 DNA is TGTGCCAGCAGCCTCCTCCGACATCCCAGCACAGATACGCAGTATTTT. The chain uses TRBV7-9 and TRBJ2-3; no reliable D call. CDR3 size: 16 residues. CDR1 and CDR2 (germline): SEHNR, FQNEAQ (reference sequence). The germline V and J ends were trimmed by 5 bases and 0 bases, with 15 bases remaining between them.

This clonotype was counted ten times or more. The chain has TRBV20-1 and TRBJ1-5; D remains ambiguous. The CDR3 loop spans 16 amino acids. The V and J ends lost 4 bases and 0 bases respectively, with 16 bases between them. Germline V CDR1 and CDR2: DFQATT, SNEGSKA (reference sequence). CDR3 sequence: CSANRAGSYSNQPQHF. In DNA form, the CDR3 reads TGCAGTGCTAATCGCGCGGGGAGCTATAGCAATCAGCCCCAGCATTTT.

The chain couples TRBV7-9 to TRBJ2-5; maybe TRBD2 (5 bases). Germline assignment: CDR1 SEHNR and CDR2 FQNEAQ (reference sequence). The CDR3 is made up of 11 amino acids. Trimming removed 7 bases at V and 7 bases at J, with 10 bases between. CDR3: CASNREGTQYF. CDR3 bases: TGTGCCAGCAACCGAGAGGGGACCCAGTACTTC.

This clonotype came up many times. One end of the junction is discordant with germline, which a read error may explain. The V call is TRBV6-5, the J call TRBJ2-5, with D hard to call. Germline assignment: CDR1 MNHEY and CDR2 SVGAGI. The length of the CDR3 is 15 residues. CDR3 amino acids: CASSHSRPTQETQYF. In nucleotides, the CDR3 is TGTGCCAGCAGTCACTCGAGGCCTACTCAAGAGACCCAGTACTTC.

This rearrangement joins TRBV7-2 to TRBJ1-5; D is undetermined. V was clipped by 2 bases and J by 6 bases, with 5 bases between them. Germline V gene lookup returns CDR1 SGHTA and CDR2 FQGNSA. This CDR3 is built from 12 residues. The CDR3 DNA follows: TGTGCCAGCAGCTTACTAGGTCAGCCCCAGCATTTT. Its protein is CASSLLGQPQHF.

The chain links TRBV4-1 to TRBJ2-6, with D tentatively TRBD2 (5 bases). The CDR3 length is 14 residues. The V end was cut by 10 bases, the J end by 6 bases, with 16 bases between. Looked up from germline, CDR1 is MGHRA and CDR2 is YSYEKL. Written as DNA, the CDR3 is TGCGCCACCTCGGAGGTAACTATGGCCAACGTCCTGACTTTC. This translates into CATSEVTMANVLTF.

This clonotype was recorded many times. The V call is TRBV18, the J call TRBJ1-3; TRBD1 might be the D (6 bases). The CDR3 is 15 residues long. V dropped 6 bases and J dropped 4 bases, with 16 bases sitting between them. Germline V gives CDR1 KGHSH, CDR2 LQKENI. DNA for the CDR3: TGTGCCAGCTCTCGATCAGGGACATCGGGAAACACCATATATTTT. This encodes CASSRSGTSGNTIYF.

This clonotype was seen at least ten times. The chain uses TRBV18 and TRBJ1-2; TRBD1 matches 10 bases. The CDR3 has 14 amino acids. CDR1 is KGHSH, CDR2 LQKENI, per germline. Germline trimming cut 3 bases from V and 7 bases from J; bases unmatched to any gene: 5. This CDR3 reads CASSPSGQGFGYTF. The CDR3 DNA follows: TGTGCCAGCTCACCCTCGGGACAGGGGTTTGGCTACACCTTC.

V and J are TRBV7-9 and TRBJ2-5; TRBD2 aligns across 14 bases. This CDR3 is 16 amino acids long. Germline loops: CDR1 SEHNR, CDR2 FQNEAQ (reference sequence). Germline trimming cut 1 base from V and 5 bases from J; bases unmatched to any gene: 3. CDR3 sequence: CASSLGLAGGRETQYF. As DNA, the CDR3 is TGTGCCAGCAGCTTAGGACTAGCGGGAGGGCGTGAGACCCAGTACTTC.

The V gene is TRBV7-9, the J gene TRBJ2-1, with 7 bases that match TRBD2. V lost 4 bases to trimming and J lost 6 bases; unmatched junction nucleotides: 6. The CDR3 contains 14 residues. Germline CDR1 SEHNR, CDR2 FQNEAQ (reference sequence). The CDR3 region is CASSSQAGVNEQFF. CDR3 sequence (DNA): TGTGCCAGCAGCTCACAGGCGGGGGTCAATGAGCAGTTCTTC.

As for this clonotype: One end of the junction varies from germline; a read error may be responsible. The chain employs TRBV5-1 and TRBJ2-7; D is unresolved. Germline V gene data show CDR1 as SGHRS and CDR2 as YFSETQ. The CDR3 covers 13 residues. This CDR3 is CASSFGPSYDQHF. CDR3 DNA sequence: TGCGCCAGCAGCTTTGGGCCCTCCTACGACCAGCACTTC.

Ten or more counts support this clonotype. With a much larger clone just one base away, this may be a read error. The chain recombines TRBV7-9 with TRBJ2-5; 10 positions agree with TRBD2. This CDR3 contains 15 residues. Germline lookup yields CDR1 SEHNR and CDR2 FQNEAQ (reference sequence). The CDR3 nucleotides are TGTGCCAGCAGCTATTTAGCGGGAGGCCGGGAGACCCAGCACTTC. Encoded protein: CASSYLAGGRETQHF.